The subject of this entry is one TCR beta chain. The sample originates from a study of Graves' ophthalmopathy and Graves' hyperthyroidism. This CDR3 is built from 14 residues. V was clipped by 6 bases and J by 8 bases; unmatched bases: 11. Per the germline V gene, CDR1 is MNHNS and CDR2 is SASEGT. Beta-chain TCR CDR3 regions were amplified from RNA transcripts. The first round was an RT-PCR with HTBI primers, and the second round was a multiplex PCR. TCRdb reprocessed the multiplex PCR reads via MiXCR and lists one record per CDR3 protein. This sample has 400,000 to 500,000 distinct CDR3 sequences, with roughly 21% found just once.

What was sequenced was peripheral blood. The TCR originated in a woman aged 18-29 years with stable Graves' hyperthyroidism. The chain carries TRBV6-1 and TRBJ1-2, with 8 bases identical to TRBD1. CDR3 loop: CASRPTGGGMGYTF. CDR3 nucleotides: TGTGCCAGCAGACCTACAGGGGGAGGTATGGGCTACACCTTC.